This T cell receptor (beta chain) was observed in a study of blood T cells in healthy people across ages. V lost 6 bases to trimming and J lost 8 bases, with 19 bases between them. The CDR3 covers 14 residues. CDR1 is MDHEN, CDR2 SYDVKM, per germline. Alongside a J-beta primer mix, a sample-barcoded 5' primer served in a second PCR lasting about 7 to 11 cycles. MiXCR, run by TCRdb on the 5' RACE reads, gives a single entry per CDR3 protein. The top ten clones hold less than 8% of a sample with more than 1.4 million distinct CDR3 sequences, around 39% of them seen once. What was sequenced was blood. This clonotype originated in a woman aged 18-30 years in good health. The chain joins TRBV28 to TRBJ1-2; D uncertain. The CDR3 spells CASSPQRDSEGYTF. The CDR3 nucleotides are TGTGCCAGCAGCCCACAAAGGGATTCTGAGGGCTACACCTTC.